Sequencing of this T cell receptor (beta chain) was carried out in a study of cytomegalovirus exposure and HLA in healthy donors. Findings and limits, study-wide: A few chains tied to CMV proved CMV antigen-specific in vitro. Reports credit the classifier with highly specific, highly sensitive diagnosis of cytomegalovirus status.

With respect to this clone: Its antigen is not identified.

TCRdb's copy holds only in-frame clones and misses some; the assay was immunoSEQ multiplex PCR. The sample contains 300,000 or so clones, approximately 91% of which appear only once. The CDR3 is 16 residues long. The germline V and J ends were trimmed by 3 bases and 0 bases, with 12 bases remaining between them. Per germline, CDR1 SGHRS and CDR2 YFSETQ. The chain uses TRBV5-1 and TRBJ2-2, with D perhaps TRBD1 (5 bases). Sequenced: PBMCs. This clonotype was sampled from a man aged 25-45 years in good health and CMV-seronegative. The CDR3 is CASSSFETANTGELFF. DNA of the CDR3: TGCGCCAGCAGCTCCTTCGAGACAGCGAACACCGGGGAGCTGTTTTTT.